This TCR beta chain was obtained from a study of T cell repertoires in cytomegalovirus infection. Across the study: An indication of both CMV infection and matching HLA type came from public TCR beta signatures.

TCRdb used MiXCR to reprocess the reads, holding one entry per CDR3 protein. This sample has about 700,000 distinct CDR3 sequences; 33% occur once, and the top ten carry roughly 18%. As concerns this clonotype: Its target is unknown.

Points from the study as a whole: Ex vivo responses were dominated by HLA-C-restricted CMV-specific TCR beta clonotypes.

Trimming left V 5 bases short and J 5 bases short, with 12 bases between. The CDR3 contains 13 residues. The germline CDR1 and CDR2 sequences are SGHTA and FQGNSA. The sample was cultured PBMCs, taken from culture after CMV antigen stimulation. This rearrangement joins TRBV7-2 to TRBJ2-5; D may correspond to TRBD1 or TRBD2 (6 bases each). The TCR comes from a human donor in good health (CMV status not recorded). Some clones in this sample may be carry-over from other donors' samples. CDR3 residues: CASSQIGGETQYF. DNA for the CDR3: TGTGCCAGCAGCCAAATCGGGGGCGAGACCCAGTACTTC.